A single sample is the source of the 23 T cell receptor beta chains below, sequenced in a study of T-cell reconstitution after alpha-beta-depleted transplantation in children. Preparation of the TCRbeta library was carried out with unique molecular identifiers. One entry per CDR3 protein results from TCRdb running MiXCR on the PCR reads. The profile covers a few hundred thousand distinct CDR3 sequences, with approximately 30% appearing a single time and 35% to 40% taken by the ten largest. Specimen: PBMCs, collected before TCRalphabeta/CD19-depleted stem cell transplant. All receptors come from a boy less than two years old with Wiskott-Aldrich syndrome, due to receive a stem cell transplant.

The V gene is TRBV28, the J gene TRBJ2-5; tentatively, D is TRBD2 (5 bases). V lost 3 bases, J lost 0 bases, and 14 bases lay in between. The germline gives CDR1 MDHEN, CDR2 SYDVKM. The CDR3 runs to 16 residues. The CDR3, as DNA: TGTGCCAGCAGTTTGTTGTCGGGATCGTACCAAGAGACCCAGTACTTC. This translates into CASSLLSGSYQETQYF.

This clonotype occurred a few times. Germline is not matched at one junction end, which may reflect a read error. The V gene is TRBV6-1, the J gene TRBJ2-4; perhaps TRBD2 as D (5 bases). The germline CDR1 and CDR2 sequences are MNHNS and SASEGT. There are 11 residues in the CDR3. The CDR3 reads CASRGRGISDF. The CDR3 coding sequence is TGTGCCAGCAGAGGCCGGGGAATAAGCGACTTC.

On this clonotype: One end of the junction fails to match germline, which may point to a read error. The gene calls are TRBV3-1 and TRBJ2-7; 11 bases are shared with TRBD2. Germline V gene data show CDR1 as LGHDT and CDR2 as YNNKEL (reference sequence). The CDR3 length is 15 residues. The CDR3 reads CATSHRLAGSDEQYF. The CDR3 nucleotides are TGTGCCACCAGCCATAGACTAGCGGGGTCGGACGAGCAGTACTTC.

The V call is TRBV30, the J call TRBJ2-1, with 7 bases identical to TRBD2. V was pared by 5 bases and J by 13 bases, with 8 bases of the junction left unmatched. CDR1 GTSNPN and CDR2 SVGIG come from the germline V gene (reference sequence). CDR3 size: 11 residues. The CDR3 DNA reads TGTGCCTGGTCGACTAGCAGTCCCCAGTTCTTC. Its protein is CAWSTSSPQFF.

Remarks on this clonotype: One junction end does not reproduce the germline sequence, and a read error may be involved. The chain joins TRBV9 to TRBJ2-1; TRBD2 matches at 7 bases. This CDR3 region has 15 residues. Germline V gene sequence: CDR1 SGDLS, CDR2 YYNGEE. Here the CDR3 reads CASSVAGGQIGERFF. CDR3 DNA: TGTGCCAGCAGCGTAGCGGGGGGTCAGATTGGTGAGCGGTTCTTC.

The chain is built from TRBV11-3 and TRBJ2-2; D is undetermined. In germline, CDR1 is SGHNT, CDR2 YENEEA. The CDR3 totals 12 residues. V lost 1 base to trimming and J lost 7 bases, with 4 bases between them. The CDR3 coding sequence is TGTGCCAGCAGCTTAGGGATCGGGGAGCTGTTTTTT. Translating it yields CASSLGIGELFF.

The chain carries TRBV7-9 and TRBJ1-1; D might be TRBD1 (5 bases). V was trimmed by 1 base and J by 4 bases, leaving 13 bases between them. Germline CDR1 is SEHNR and CDR2 is FQNEAQ (reference sequence). The CDR3 is 15 residues long. For the CDR3, the DNA is TGTGCCAGCAGCTTAGGGGGGGGAGGAGTCACTGAAGCTTTCTTT. Translated: CASSLGGGGVTEAFF.

The chain uses TRBV30 and TRBJ2-3; D not certain. CDR3 length equals 10 residues. The V and J ends lost 2 bases and 5 bases respectively, with 2 bases between them. Looked up from germline, CDR1 is GTSNPN and CDR2 is SVGIG (reference sequence). CDR3 nucleotides: TGTGCCTGGAGTAGAGATACGCAGTATTTT. Its translation is CAWSRDTQYF.

This chain joins TRBV24-1 and TRBJ2-1; 12 bases are shared with TRBD2. Germline trimming cut 5 bases from V and 2 bases from J; bases unmatched to any gene: 6. Germline V gene lookup returns CDR1 KGHDR and CDR2 SFDVKD. The CDR3 is 17 amino acids. The CDR3 protein is CATSGGASGRAYNEQFF. CDR3 nucleotide sequence: TGTGCCACCAGTGGAGGGGCTAGCGGGAGGGCCTACAATGAGCAGTTCTTC.

The V call is TRBV5-1, the J call TRBJ1-4; 8 bases map to TRBD1. In germline, CDR1 is SGHRS, CDR2 YFSETQ. Trimming took 2 bases from V and 3 from J; bases not matched to a gene: 3. This CDR3 spans 15 amino acids. CDR3 nucleotide sequence: TGCGCCAGCAGCTTCCAGGGGGCGGCTAATGAAAAACTGTTTTTT. It encodes CASSFQGAANEKLFF.

V gene TRBV6-1 combines with J gene TRBJ2-2; 10 bases fit TRBD2. This CDR3 contains 16 residues. V shed 6 bases and J 4 bases; nucleotides not matched to a gene: 8. Germline assignment: CDR1 MNHNS and CDR2 SASEGT. The CDR3 DNA is TGTGCCAGCAGCCGCTTTCTAGCGGGAGTCACCGGGGAGCTGTTTTTT. Its protein is CASSRFLAGVTGELFF.

This rearrangement joins TRBV5-1 to TRBJ2-1; D is unclear. Looked up from germline, CDR1 is SGHRS and CDR2 is YFSETQ. This CDR3 comprises 13 residues. Trimming removed 3 bases from V and 3 bases from J, with 7 bases in between. CDR3 in DNA: TGCGCCAGCAGCTCGACTTACTACAATGAGCAGTTCTTC. Translating it yields CASSSTYYNEQFF.

A few counts support this clonotype. V usage is TRBV6-1 and J usage is TRBJ1-1; D might be TRBD1 (6 bases). Deletions cut 7 bases from V and 1 base from J, with 16 bases between. Germline lookup yields CDR1 MNHNS and CDR2 SASEGT. There are 15 residues in the CDR3. The CDR3 is CASNRDTIPNTEAFF. In DNA form, the CDR3 reads TGTGCCAGCAACCGGGACACCATACCGAACACTGAAGCTTTCTTT.

In its sample, this clonotype was seen once. This chain links TRBV30 with TRBJ2-1; 8 bases map to TRBD2. After removal of 5 bases from V and 1 base from J, the junction contained 4 bases not matched to a gene. The CDR3 loop spans 14 amino acids. CDR1 is GTSNPN, CDR2 SVGIG, per germline (reference sequence). The CDR3 DNA follows: TGTGCCTGGGGAAGCGGGAGTTCCTACAATGAGCAGTTCTTC. Protein sequence: CAWGSGSSYNEQFF.

The chain links TRBV5-1 to TRBJ2-1, with 8 bases matching TRBD1. J lost 3 bases, V lost 6 bases, and 5 bases had no gene match. The CDR3 runs 14 residues. The germline CDR1 and CDR2 sequences are SGHRS and YFSETQ. CDR3 nucleotides: TGCGCCAGCACTATGGACAGGGTCTACAATGAGCAGTTCTTC. This translates into CASTMDRVYNEQFF.

The rearrangement links TRBV12-3 or TRBV12-4 to TRBJ2-7; 8 bases fit TRBD1. V gave up 5 bases and J gave up 0 bases; unmatched junction bases: 6. The CDR3 runs 15 residues. Here the CDR3 DNA reads TGTGCCAGCAGTCGACGGGACAGGAGCTCCTACGAGCAGTACTTC. It is translated as CASSRRDRSSYEQYF.

The V gene is TRBV20-1, the J gene TRBJ2-1; tentative D call: TRBD2 (6 bases). V gave up 3 bases and J gave up 4 bases, with 16 bases separating them. The CDR3 contains 15 residues. Germline V lookup: CDR1 DFQATT, CDR2 SNEGSKA (reference sequence). The CDR3, as DNA: TGCAGTGCTAGGAAGGGGACTTGGGGATACAATGAGCAGTTCTTC. Protein sequence: CSARKGTWGYNEQFF.

In its sample, this clonotype was seen a few times. The chain recombines TRBV7-6 with TRBJ2-3; D unclear. V was pared by 0 bases and J by 2 bases, with 6 bases between. Looked up from germline, CDR1 is SGHVS and CDR2 is FNYEAQ. The CDR3 is 14 amino acids. DNA of the CDR3: TGTGCCAGCAGCTTAGCCTCCTACACAGATACGCAGTATTTT. Its protein product is CASSLASYTDTQYF.

There are a few counts of this clonotype. CDR3 nucleotides: TGCGCCAGCAGCTGGGGTTCTGGCTATGGCTACACCTTC. It is translated as CASSWGSGYGYTF. The V gene is TRBV5-1, the J gene TRBJ1-2; no firm D call. CDR3 length equals 13 residues. The germline gives CDR1 SGHRS, CDR2 YFSETQ. V was pared by 3 bases and J by 4 bases, with 10 bases between.

CDR3 sequence reads: CASSQDNLGVAEETQYF. The DNA for the CDR3 is TGTGCCAGCAGCCAAGATAATTTGGGGGTAGCGGAAGAGACCCAGTACTTC. V usage is TRBV4-2 and J usage is TRBJ2-5; a possible D gene is TRBD2 (6 bases). The germline V gene has CDR1 LGHNA and CDR2 YNFKEQ. With 0 bases removed from V and 3 bases from J, the gap between germline ends came to 17 bases. The CDR3 sequence is 17 residues long.

The chain employs TRBV29-1 and TRBJ2-4, with D possibly called TRBD1 or TRBD2 (5 bases each). Trimming removed 4 bases from V and 11 bases from J, with 9 bases in between. Germline V gene data show CDR1 as SQVTM and CDR2 as ANQGSEA. This CDR3 is 10 amino acids long. The CDR3 is CSVGGNVQYF. The DNA of the CDR3 is TGCAGCGTTGGGGGGAATGTTCAGTACTTC.

This chain uses TRBV18 with TRBJ2-7, with D uncertain. The germline V gene has CDR1 KGHSH and CDR2 LQKENI. The ends were cut back, 0 bases at V and 2 bases at J, with 5 bases in the middle. CDR3 length equals 13 residues. This chain's CDR3 is CASSPPTTYEQYF. The CDR3 coding sequence is TGTGCCAGCTCACCACCTACAACCTACGAGCAGTACTTC.

This clonotype was detected only a few times. The V call is TRBV29-1, the J call TRBJ2-1, with 11 bases lining up with TRBD2. The germline gives CDR1 SQVTM, CDR2 ANQGSEA. J gave up 8 bases and V 8 bases, and 14 bases lay outside the gene matches. The CDR3 is 15 amino acids. CDR3 amino acids: CSHTSGTSGRDEQFF. CDR3 sequence (DNA): TGCAGCCACACATCGGGAACTAGCGGGAGAGATGAGCAGTTCTTC.